The rows below give T cell receptor beta chains drawn from one sample of a study of CD8+ T cells in alopecia areata. Produced via immunoSEQ multiplex PCR; TCRdb's table is partial and in-frame only. The sample records approximately 210,000 clones, 66% being singletons. This specimen consisted of CD4+ T cells sorted from blood, obtained at week 44, from a patient treated with tofacitinib. The receptors were sampled from a human donor with alopecia areata. Each CDR3 is given with its conserved first and last residue. D genes are given only for firm matches. Not every row has a clone size; where given, it reads once, few, many or a size class.

CDR3 DNA,CDR3 protein,clone size,J gene,V gene,D gene
TGCGCCAGCAGCTCCGGACTAGCGGGGGTTGCGGCAGATACGCAGTATTTT,CASSSGLAGVAADTQYF,few,TRBJ2-3,TRBV5-1,TRBD2
TGTGCCAGCAGCTTAGGAGGGTCGTGGGACGAGCAGTACTTC,CASSLGGSWDEQYF,few,TRBJ2-7,TRBV7-2,NA
TGTGCCAGCTCTTCCCCGACAGGGAAGGAAAACATTCAGTACTTC,CASSSPTGKENIQYF,once,TRBJ2-4,TRBV6-1,TRBD1
TGTGCCTGGAGTGTTGGGGGTTCGGGTCAAAGGGTTCAGTACTTC,CAWSVGGSGQRVQYF,NA,TRBJ2-4,TRBV30,NA
TGTGCCAGCAGTTACTCAACAGGCCCTTATGGCTACACCTTC,CASSYSTGPYGYTF,NA,TRBJ1-2,TRBV6-6,NA
TGTGCCATTGCTAGCGGGGTGTTCCAAGAGACCCAGTACTTC,CAIASGVFQETQYF,many,TRBJ2-5,TRBV10-3,TRBD2
TGTGCCATTGGGACCCATGAAACCTACGAGCAGTACTTC,CAIGTHETYEQYF,NA,TRBJ2-7,TRBV10-3,NA
TGCGCCAGCAGCCAAGATCATAGCTATGGCTACACCTTC,CASSQDHSYGYTF,NA,TRBJ1-2,TRBV4-1,NA
TGTGCCAGCAGCTTAGCGTTGGCCCACACAGATACGCAGTATTTT,CASSLALAHTDTQYF,NA,TRBJ2-3,TRBV7-2,NA
TGCAGCGTCGCCGGGACAGGGGATCAGCCCCAGCATTTT,CSVAGTGDQPQHF,once,TRBJ1-5,TRBV29-1,TRBD1
TGTGCCAGCAGCCATGAATATGGCTACACCTTC,CASSHEYGYTF,NA,TRBJ1-2,TRBV7-2,NA
TGCAGCCACTCGTCAGCGGTTAGCACAGATACGCAGTATTTT,CSHSSAVSTDTQYF,few,TRBJ2-3,TRBV29-1,NA
TGCAGCGTTGTAGGGATAGGGAGGACTGAAGCTTTCTTT,CSVVGIGRTEAFF,few,TRBJ1-1,TRBV29-1,NA